Listed below are T cell receptor beta chains from one sample, sequenced in a study of healthy donors' naive CD4 and CD8 T cells. MiXCR was run by TCRdb on the reads, yielding one entry per CDR3 protein. The data show about 180,000 distinct CDR3 sequences, over 60% seen once. Material: naive CD4+ and CD8+ T cells sorted from blood, pooled from several donors. The source of these receptors is a pool of human donors in good health; the sample pools cells from several healthy donors. Each CDR3 is given with its conserved first and last residue. A D gene is named only where the DNA matches it firmly. The size entry is marked missing in some rows and otherwise reads once, few, many or a size class.

j_call: TRBJ1-1; clone_size: few; v_call: TRBV5-1; d_call: TRBD1; cdr3_nt: TGCGCCAGCAGCTGGACAGGGGGCACCACTGAAGCTTTCTTT; cdr3_aa: CASSWTGGTTEAFF
j_call: TRBJ2-1; clone_size: NA; v_call: TRBV5-6; d_call: TRBD1; cdr3_nt: TGTGCCAGCAGCTCCTGGGGCGGACAGGGGGCGCGAAATGAGCAGTTCTTC; cdr3_aa: CASSSWGGQGARNEQFF
j_call: TRBJ2-1; clone_size: few; v_call: TRBV29-1; d_call: TRBD2; cdr3_nt: TGCAGCGTTGGAAGGCTAGCGGGAGAGAATGAGCAGTTCTTC; cdr3_aa: CSVGRLAGENEQFF
j_call: TRBJ2-5; clone_size: NA; v_call: TRBV5-1; d_call: NA; cdr3_nt: TGTGCCAGCAGCCCGGAGGGGACACCTAAAAGCCAAGAGACCCAGTACTTC; cdr3_aa: CASSPEGTPKSQETQYF
j_call: TRBJ2-7; clone_size: NA; v_call: TRBV6-1; d_call: NA; cdr3_nt: TGTGCCAGCACTGAAGTTGTTTCGGGGGGCCACGAGCAGTACTTC; cdr3_aa: CASTEVVSGGHEQYF
j_call: TRBJ2-1; clone_size: NA; v_call: TRBV29-1; d_call: TRBD2; cdr3_nt: TGCAGCGTTGAAGGGAGGGGAACGGGAGGGCCAATTGAGCAGTTCTTC; cdr3_aa: CSVEGRGTGGPIEQFF
j_call: TRBJ1-5; clone_size: few; v_call: TRBV29-1; d_call: NA; cdr3_nt: TGCAGCGCCTTTGACAGACTCCAGCATTTT; cdr3_aa: CSAFDRLQHF
j_call: TRBJ1-1; clone_size: NA; v_call: TRBV29-1; d_call: NA; cdr3_nt: TGCAGCGTTGCGGGGCAGAATTTTGAAGCCTTCTTT; cdr3_aa: CSVAGQNFEAFF
j_call: TRBJ1-1; clone_size: once; v_call: TRBV6-5; d_call: NA; cdr3_nt: TGTGCCAGCACCCAAGGGACTGAAGCTTTCTTT; cdr3_aa: CASTQGTEAFF
j_call: TRBJ1-3; clone_size: NA; v_call: TRBV25-1; d_call: NA; cdr3_nt: TGTGCCAGCAGTGAAGGGAGACGTGGAAACACCATATATTTT; cdr3_aa: CASSEGRRGNTIYF
j_call: TRBJ1-4; clone_size: NA; v_call: TRBV6-1; d_call: NA; cdr3_nt: TGTGCCAGCAGTGAGAGGGCCCCGGGACGGATTAATGAAAAACTGTTTTTT; cdr3_aa: CASSERAPGRINEKLFF
j_call: TRBJ1-2; clone_size: few; v_call: TRBV27; d_call: NA; cdr3_nt: TGTGCCAGCAGTCCGGGAAAAAGATTGTACAACTATGGCTACACCTTC; cdr3_aa: CASSPGKRLYNYGYTF
j_call: TRBJ1-1; clone_size: NA; v_call: TRBV29-1; d_call: NA; cdr3_nt: TGCAGCTCGAGGAGGGACCCTGGGACTGAAGCTTTCTTT; cdr3_aa: CSSRRDPGTEAFF
j_call: TRBJ2-1; clone_size: NA; v_call: TRBV28; d_call: TRBD2; cdr3_nt: TGTGCCAGCAGGACTAGCGGGGCAAAAGATGAGCAGTTCTTC; cdr3_aa: CASRTSGAKDEQFF
j_call: TRBJ2-1; clone_size: NA; v_call: TRBV5-4; d_call: NA; cdr3_nt: TGTGCCAGCAGACCAACCCGAGGGACTTACAATGAGCAGTTCTTC; cdr3_aa: CASRPTRGTYNEQFF
j_call: TRBJ2-5; clone_size: NA; v_call: TRBV2; d_call: NA; cdr3_nt: TGTGCCAGCAGTGAAGAGGTCGGGGTCCAAGAGACCCAGTACTTC; cdr3_aa: CASSEEVGVQETQYF
j_call: TRBJ1-2; clone_size: NA; v_call: TRBV27; d_call: TRBD1; cdr3_nt: TGTGCCAGCAGTTTATCGGGTACAGGGGCCGCACCCTATGGCTACACCTTC; cdr3_aa: CASSLSGTGAAPYGYTF
j_call: TRBJ1-6; clone_size: NA; v_call: TRBV11-2; d_call: NA; cdr3_nt: TGTGCCAGCAGCTTGCGGATGGGCACTAATGGTTCACCCCTCCACTTT; cdr3_aa: CASSLRMGTNGSPLHF
j_call: TRBJ1-1; clone_size: NA; v_call: TRBV29-1; d_call: NA; cdr3_nt: TGCAGCTCGGACATAAGAGACGTCACTGAAGCTTTCTTT; cdr3_aa: CSSDIRDVTEAFF
j_call: TRBJ1-2; clone_size: NA; v_call: TRBV29-1; d_call: TRBD1; cdr3_nt: TGCAGCGTTGCTTTTCTGGACAGGGGTGGCTACACCTTC; cdr3_aa: CSVAFLDRGGYTF
j_call: TRBJ1-2; clone_size: many; v_call: TRBV5-6; d_call: NA; cdr3_nt: TGTGCCAGCAGCTTGGGCGTGGATTTTAACTATGGCTACACCTTC; cdr3_aa: CASSLGVDFNYGYTF
j_call: TRBJ2-5; clone_size: few; v_call: TRBV5-5; d_call: NA; cdr3_nt: TGTGCCAGCAGCCGGGACTCCCAGACCCAGTACTTC; cdr3_aa: CASSRDSQTQYF
j_call: TRBJ2-1; clone_size: NA; v_call: TRBV19; d_call: TRBD2; cdr3_nt: TGTGCCAGTAGTACCCAGTCTAGCGGGGGGAATGAGCAGTTCTTC; cdr3_aa: CASSTQSSGGNEQFF
j_call: TRBJ2-1; clone_size: NA; v_call: TRBV6-5; d_call: TRBD1; cdr3_nt: TGTGCCAGCAGTAGACAGGGTATCGTCTACAATGAGCAGTTCTTC; cdr3_aa: CASSRQGIVYNEQFF
j_call: TRBJ2-1; clone_size: NA; v_call: TRBV19; d_call: NA; cdr3_nt: TGTGCCAGTAGTATAGTTGGGTTAAGGACCTCCTACAATGAGCAGTTCTTC; cdr3_aa: CASSIVGLRTSYNEQFF
j_call: TRBJ2-1; clone_size: NA; v_call: TRBV20-1; d_call: TRBD2; cdr3_nt: TGCAGTGCTAGATCCCCTAGCGGGAGCTCCTACAATGAGCAGTTCTTC; cdr3_aa: CSARSPSGSSYNEQFF
j_call: TRBJ2-3; clone_size: NA; v_call: TRBV12-3/TRBV12-4; d_call: TRBD1; cdr3_nt: TGTGCCAGCACCCCAGGGCGGACAGGGGTCACAGGTACGCAGTATTTT; cdr3_aa: CASTPGRTGVTGTQYF
j_call: TRBJ2-3; clone_size: NA; v_call: TRBV5-6; d_call: NA; cdr3_nt: TGTGCCAGCAGCGCAGCCGGGACCAAATACACAGATACGCAGTATTTT; cdr3_aa: CASSAAGTKYTDTQYF
j_call: TRBJ1-2; clone_size: NA; v_call: TRBV29-1; d_call: NA; cdr3_nt: TGCAGCGTCGAAGACACACTTAACTATGGCTACACCTTC; cdr3_aa: CSVEDTLNYGYTF
j_call: TRBJ1-1; clone_size: NA; v_call: TRBV5-1; d_call: TRBD1; cdr3_nt: TGCGCCAACAGCTCGTGGACAGGAGAAACCATTGAAGCTTTCTTT; cdr3_aa: CANSSWTGETIEAFF
j_call: TRBJ1-3; clone_size: NA; v_call: TRBV29-1; d_call: NA; cdr3_nt: TGCAGCCACGCCTCTGGAAACACCATATATTTT; cdr3_aa: CSHASGNTIYF
j_call: TRBJ2-7; clone_size: NA; v_call: TRBV29-1; d_call: TRBD1; cdr3_nt: TGCAGCGTTGAAAGAGGGGGCGACGAGCAGTACTTC; cdr3_aa: CSVERGGDEQYF
j_call: TRBJ2-3; clone_size: NA; v_call: TRBV28; d_call: NA; cdr3_nt: TGTGCCAGCTCCGGGCGCGATACGCAGTATTTT; cdr3_aa: CASSGRDTQYF
j_call: TRBJ2-3; clone_size: NA; v_call: TRBV6-2/TRBV6-3; d_call: NA; cdr3_nt: NA; cdr3_aa: CASSSSGLATDTQYF
j_call: TRBJ2-5; clone_size: few; v_call: TRBV29-1; d_call: NA; cdr3_nt: TGCAGCGTCCGAACCCACTATCAAGAGACCCAGTACTTC; cdr3_aa: CSVRTHYQETQYF
j_call: TRBJ1-5; clone_size: NA; v_call: TRBV30; d_call: NA; cdr3_nt: TGTGCCTGGAGTCTTGGTTGGCAGCCCCAGCATTTT; cdr3_aa: CAWSLGWQPQHF
j_call: TRBJ1-5; clone_size: NA; v_call: TRBV27; d_call: TRBD1; cdr3_nt: TGTGCCAGCAGCTACAGGGGACTCAATCAGCCCCAGCATTTT; cdr3_aa: CASSYRGLNQPQHF
j_call: TRBJ2-5; clone_size: NA; v_call: TRBV18; d_call: NA; cdr3_nt: TGTGCAGCAGGGGACTCGCAAGAGACCCAGTACTTC; cdr3_aa: CAAGDSQETQYF
j_call: TRBJ2-1; clone_size: NA; v_call: TRBV5-5; d_call: NA; cdr3_nt: TGTGCCAGCAGCTTGGTCGGGACTTCCAACAATGAGCAGTTCTTC; cdr3_aa: CASSLVGTSNNEQFF
j_call: TRBJ2-2; clone_size: NA; v_call: TRBV7-9; d_call: TRBD2; cdr3_nt: TGTGCCAGCAGCTTGGGACTAGCGGGAGTCGAGACCGGGGAGCTGTTTTTT; cdr3_aa: CASSLGLAGVETGELFF
j_call: TRBJ2-3; clone_size: NA; v_call: TRBV29-1; d_call: NA; cdr3_nt: TGCACCTTTGGGCGGAGCACAGATACGCAGTATTTT; cdr3_aa: CTFGRSTDTQYF
j_call: TRBJ1-2; clone_size: NA; v_call: TRBV29-1; d_call: TRBD1; cdr3_nt: TGCAGCGTTGACTACGGGACAGGCCTAAATGGCTACACCTTC; cdr3_aa: CSVDYGTGLNGYTF
j_call: TRBJ1-1; clone_size: NA; v_call: TRBV6-2/TRBV6-3; d_call: TRBD1; cdr3_nt: TGTGCCAGCAGTTTCCCGGACAGGGCGGGGGCTGAAGCTTTCTTT; cdr3_aa: CASSFPDRAGAEAFF
j_call: TRBJ1-5; clone_size: NA; v_call: TRBV6-5; d_call: NA; cdr3_nt: TGTGCCAGCAGTAGAACTTTCAAAGGGGGTCAGCCCCAGCATTTT; cdr3_aa: CASSRTFKGGQPQHF
j_call: TRBJ1-5; clone_size: NA; v_call: TRBV5-5; d_call: TRBD1; cdr3_nt: TGTGCCAGCAGCCTGGGGACAGGTGATAGAAATCAGCCCCAGCATTTT; cdr3_aa: CASSLGTGDRNQPQHF
j_call: TRBJ2-5; clone_size: NA; v_call: TRBV18; d_call: NA; cdr3_nt: TGTGCCAGCTCACCACGCTCGGGGGAGACCCAGTACTTC; cdr3_aa: CASSPRSGETQYF
j_call: TRBJ2-2; clone_size: few; v_call: TRBV6-1; d_call: TRBD2; cdr3_nt: TGTGCCAGCAGTGACCCCCCTAGCGGGAGAATTACCGGGGAGCTGTTTTTT; cdr3_aa: CASSDPPSGRITGELFF
j_call: TRBJ1-2; clone_size: NA; v_call: TRBV5-6; d_call: NA; cdr3_nt: TGTGCCAGCAGCTTGGCGACCGCAGCTAACTATGGCTACACCTTC; cdr3_aa: CASSLATAANYGYTF